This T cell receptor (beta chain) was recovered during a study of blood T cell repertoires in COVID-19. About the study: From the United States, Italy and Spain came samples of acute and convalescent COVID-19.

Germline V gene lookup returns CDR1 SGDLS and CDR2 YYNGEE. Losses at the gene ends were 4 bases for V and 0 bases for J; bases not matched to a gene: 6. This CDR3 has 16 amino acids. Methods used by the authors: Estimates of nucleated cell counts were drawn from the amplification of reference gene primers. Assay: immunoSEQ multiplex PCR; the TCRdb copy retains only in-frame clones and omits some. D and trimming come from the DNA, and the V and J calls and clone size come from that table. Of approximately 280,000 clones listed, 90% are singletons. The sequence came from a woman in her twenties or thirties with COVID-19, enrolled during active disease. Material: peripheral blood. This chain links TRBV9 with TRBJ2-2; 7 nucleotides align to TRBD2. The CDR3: CASSTSAETNTGELFF. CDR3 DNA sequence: TGTGCCAGCAGCACTAGCGCAGAAACGAACACCGGGGAGCTGTTTTTT.